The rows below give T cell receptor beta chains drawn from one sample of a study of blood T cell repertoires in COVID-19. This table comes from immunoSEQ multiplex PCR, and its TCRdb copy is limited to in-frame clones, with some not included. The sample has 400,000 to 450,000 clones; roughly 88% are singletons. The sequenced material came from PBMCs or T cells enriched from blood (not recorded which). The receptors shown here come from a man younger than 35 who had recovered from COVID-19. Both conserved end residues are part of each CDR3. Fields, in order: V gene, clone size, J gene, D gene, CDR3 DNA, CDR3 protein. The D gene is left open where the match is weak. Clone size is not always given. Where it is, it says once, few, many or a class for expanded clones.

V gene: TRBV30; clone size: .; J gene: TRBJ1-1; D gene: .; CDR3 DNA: TGTGCCTGGCGCCTGAAAGCGGTTGCGACTGAAGCTTTCTTT; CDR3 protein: CAWRLKAVATEAFF
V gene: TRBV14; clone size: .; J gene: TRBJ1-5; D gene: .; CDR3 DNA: TGTGCCAGCAGCCAGGGACACAGCAATCAGCCCCAGCATTTT; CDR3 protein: CASSQGHSNQPQHF
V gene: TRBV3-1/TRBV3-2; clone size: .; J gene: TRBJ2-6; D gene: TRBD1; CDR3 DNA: TGTGCCAGCAGCCAGTATGGGACAGGGACTGGGGCCAACGTCCTGACTTTC; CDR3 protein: CASSQYGTGTGANVLTF
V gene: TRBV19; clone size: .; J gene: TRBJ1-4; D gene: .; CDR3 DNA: TGTGCCAGTAGTATTCAGGGTTTCGGTGAAAAACTGTTTTTT; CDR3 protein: CASSIQGFGEKLFF
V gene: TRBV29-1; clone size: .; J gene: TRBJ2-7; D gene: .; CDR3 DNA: TGCAGCGTTAGGGGGAGCTACGAGCAGTACTTC; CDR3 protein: CSVRGSYEQYF
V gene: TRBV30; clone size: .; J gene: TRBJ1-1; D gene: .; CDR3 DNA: TGTGCCTGGACAGGGCTGGGAACTGAAGCTTTCTTT; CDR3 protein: CAWTGLGTEAFF
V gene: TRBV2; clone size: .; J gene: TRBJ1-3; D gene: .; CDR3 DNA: TGTGCCAGCAGCTTGGACAGAGTCTCTGGAAACACCATATATTTT; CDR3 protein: CASSLDRVSGNTIYF
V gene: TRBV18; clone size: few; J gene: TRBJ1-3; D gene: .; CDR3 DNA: TGTGCCAGCTCACAAGTCTCTTCCGGGATCAGCTCTGGAAACACCATATATTTT; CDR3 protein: CASSQVSSGISSGNTIYF
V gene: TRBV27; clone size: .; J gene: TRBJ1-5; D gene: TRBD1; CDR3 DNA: TGTGCCAGCAGTTTGACAGGGATCCAGCCCCAGCATTTT; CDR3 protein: CASSLTGIQPQHF
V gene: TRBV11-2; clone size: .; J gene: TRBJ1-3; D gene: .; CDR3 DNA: TGTGCCAGCAGCCGCGGGAGGCCGGGAGGAAACACCATATATTTT; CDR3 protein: CASSRGRPGGNTIYF
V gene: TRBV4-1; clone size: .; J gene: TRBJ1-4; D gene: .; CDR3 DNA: TGCGCCAGCAGCCTCGGAGTGGGGAGGGGGAACGAAAAACTGTTTTTT; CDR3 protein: CASSLGVGRGNEKLFF
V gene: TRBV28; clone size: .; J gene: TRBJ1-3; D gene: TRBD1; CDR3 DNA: TGTGCCAGCAGACCGACAGGGCGGAAAAACACCATATATTTT; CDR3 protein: CASRPTGRKNTIYF
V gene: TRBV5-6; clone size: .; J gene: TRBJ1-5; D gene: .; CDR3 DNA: TGTGCCAGCAGCTTGTCAGGGGTTCAGCCCCAGCATTTT; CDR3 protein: CASSLSGVQPQHF
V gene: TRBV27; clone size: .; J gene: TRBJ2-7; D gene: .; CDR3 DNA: TGTGCCAGCAGTCCTCGGACAGAGCGGGAGCAGTACTTC; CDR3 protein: CASSPRTEREQYF
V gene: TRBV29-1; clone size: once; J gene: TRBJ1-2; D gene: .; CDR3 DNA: TGCAGCGTTGAAGGGACAGAATATGGCTACACCTTC; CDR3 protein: CSVEGTEYGYTF
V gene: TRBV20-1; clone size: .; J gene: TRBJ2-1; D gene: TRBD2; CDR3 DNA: TGCAGTGCAGCGGGGGACCGTGAGCAGTTCTTC; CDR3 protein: CSAAGDREQFF
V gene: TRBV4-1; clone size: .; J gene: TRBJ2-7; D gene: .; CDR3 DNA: TGCGCCAGCAGCCAGGGTAGGAGCTCCTACGAGCAGTACTTC; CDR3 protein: CASSQGRSSYEQYF
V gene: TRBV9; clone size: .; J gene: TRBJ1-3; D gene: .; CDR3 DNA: TGTGCCAGCAGCTCTGGCGGGTTTACCGGAAACACCATATATTTT; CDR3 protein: CASSSGGFTGNTIYF
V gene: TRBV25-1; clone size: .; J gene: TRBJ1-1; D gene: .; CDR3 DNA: TGTGCCAGCAGTGAATTTACGTCAGTAAACACTGAAGCTTTCTTT; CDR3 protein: CASSEFTSVNTEAFF
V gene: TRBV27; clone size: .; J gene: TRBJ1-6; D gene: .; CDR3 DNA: TGTGCCAGCAGTCCAAGCACCAGGGCGTTTTCACCCCTCCACTTT; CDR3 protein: CASSPSTRAFSPLHF
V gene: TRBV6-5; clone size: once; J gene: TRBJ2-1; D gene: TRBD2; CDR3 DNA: TGTGCCAGCAGCCGCGGGGGGCGTACCTACAATGAGCAGTTCTTC; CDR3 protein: CASSRGGRTYNEQFF
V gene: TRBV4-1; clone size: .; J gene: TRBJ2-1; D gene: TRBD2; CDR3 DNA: TGCGCCAGCAGCCAGACAAGAGCGAGGACTAGCGGGATTTACAATGAGCAGTTCTTC; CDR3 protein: CASSQTRARTSGIYNEQFF
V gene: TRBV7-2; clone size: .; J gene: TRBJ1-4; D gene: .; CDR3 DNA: TGTGCCAGCAGCACAGGGTTGCGTGTTGGGGAAAAACTGTTTTTT; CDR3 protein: CASSTGLRVGEKLFF
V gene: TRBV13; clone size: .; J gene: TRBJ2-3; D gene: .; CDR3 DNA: TGTGCCAGCAGCCACCGGGGATACCGCACAGATACGCAGTATTTT; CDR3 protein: CASSHRGYRTDTQYF
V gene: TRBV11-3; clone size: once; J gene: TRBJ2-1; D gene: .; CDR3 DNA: TGTGCCAGCAGCTTAGAGGTAGCTGCACTCAGCTCCTACAATGAGCAGTTCTTC; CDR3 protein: CASSLEVAALSSYNEQFF
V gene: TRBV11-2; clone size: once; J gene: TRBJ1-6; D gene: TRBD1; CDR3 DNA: TGTGCCAGCAGCTCCCAAGTCGGGGACAGGGGGGGTTCACCCCTCCACTTT; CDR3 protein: CASSSQVGDRGGSPLHF
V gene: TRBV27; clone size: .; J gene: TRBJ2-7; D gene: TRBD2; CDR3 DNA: TGTGCCAGCAGTCCTCTAGCGGGAGTAACCCACGAGCAGTACTTC; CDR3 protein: CASSPLAGVTHEQYF
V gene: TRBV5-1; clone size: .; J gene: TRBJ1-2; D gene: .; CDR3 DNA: TGCGCCAGCAGCTTGGCCGGTGGGACTCTCTATGGCTACACCTTC; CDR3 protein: CASSLAGGTLYGYTF
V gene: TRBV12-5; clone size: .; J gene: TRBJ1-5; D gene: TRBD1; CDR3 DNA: TGTGCTAGTGGTTTGATTATTGACAGGGGAAGGAATCAGCCCCAGCATTTT; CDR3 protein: CASGLIIDRGRNQPQHF
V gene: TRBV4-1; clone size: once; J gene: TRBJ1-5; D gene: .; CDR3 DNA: TGCGCCAGCAGCCAAGATTACTCGAGAGCCTTCCAGCCCCAGCATTTT; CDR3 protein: CASSQDYSRAFQPQHF
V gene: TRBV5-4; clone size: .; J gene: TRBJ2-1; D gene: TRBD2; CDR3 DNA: TGTGCCAGCAGCACCCCTCGGGGACTAGCGGCCTCAACCTACAATGAGCAGTTCTTC; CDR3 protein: CASSTPRGLAASTYNEQFF
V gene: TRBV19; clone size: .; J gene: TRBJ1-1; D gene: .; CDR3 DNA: TGTGCCAGTACCTCCCCTCGGCAATGGACAGCCGTACCTGAAGCTTTCTTT; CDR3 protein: CASTSPRQWTAVPEAFF
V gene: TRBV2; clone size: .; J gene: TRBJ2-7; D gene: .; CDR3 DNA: TGTGCCAGCAGGGGGAGGACAGGCTGGTCCTACGAGCAGTACTTC; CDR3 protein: CASRGRTGWSYEQYF
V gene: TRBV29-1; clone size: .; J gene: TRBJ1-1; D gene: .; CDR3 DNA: TGCAGCGTTGAAGAACGTGAGGCTTTCTTT; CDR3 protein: CSVEEREAFF
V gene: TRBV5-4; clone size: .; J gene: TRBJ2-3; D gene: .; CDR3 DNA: TGTGCCAGCAGCTTGGATGTCCAGTACACAGATACGCAGTATTTT; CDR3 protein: CASSLDVQYTDTQYF
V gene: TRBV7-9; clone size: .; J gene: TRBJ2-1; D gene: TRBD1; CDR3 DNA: TGTGCCAGCAGCTTAGGGTTGGGGACAGTCGACAATGAGCAGTTCTTC; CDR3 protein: CASSLGLGTVDNEQFF
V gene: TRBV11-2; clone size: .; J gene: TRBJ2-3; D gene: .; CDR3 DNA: TGTGCCAGCAGCCCCTATGGACTTTTCACAGATACGCAGTATTTT; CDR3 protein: CASSPYGLFTDTQYF
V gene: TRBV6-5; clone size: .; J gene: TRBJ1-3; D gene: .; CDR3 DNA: TGTGCCAGCAGGCCGACAGCCTCTGGAAACACCATATATTTT; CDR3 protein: CASRPTASGNTIYF
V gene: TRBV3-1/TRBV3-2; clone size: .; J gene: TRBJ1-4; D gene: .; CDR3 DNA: TGTGCCAGCAGCCAAGTGACGGAGAATGAAAAACTGTTTTTT; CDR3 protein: CASSQVTENEKLFF
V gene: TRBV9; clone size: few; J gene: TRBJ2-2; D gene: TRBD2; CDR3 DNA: TGTGCCAGCAGCGTCCGGTTGGGACTAGCGGGGTTGAACACCGGGGAGCTGTTTTTT; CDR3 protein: CASSVRLGLAGLNTGELFF
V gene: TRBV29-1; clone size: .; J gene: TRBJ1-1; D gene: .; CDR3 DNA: TGCAGCGTTGAAGGGGGCATAATGAACACTGAAGCTTTCTTT; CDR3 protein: CSVEGGIMNTEAFF
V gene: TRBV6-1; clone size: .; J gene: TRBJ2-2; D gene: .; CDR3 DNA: TGTGCCAGCAGTGAATTTCGGATCTCGGGGTCTGGGGAGCTGTTTTTT; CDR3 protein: CASSEFRISGSGELFF
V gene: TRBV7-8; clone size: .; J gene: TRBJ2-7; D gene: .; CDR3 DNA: TGTGCCAGCAGCTTAAAGTCTACGGGGTACTACGAGCAGTACTTC; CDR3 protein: CASSLKSTGYYEQYF
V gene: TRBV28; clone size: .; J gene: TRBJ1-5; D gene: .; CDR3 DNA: TGTGCCAGCACGGGGGGCAATCAGCCCCAGCATTTT; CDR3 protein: CASTGGNQPQHF
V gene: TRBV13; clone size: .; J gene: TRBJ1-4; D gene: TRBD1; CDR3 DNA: TGTGCCAGCAGATTTGACAGGGATGAAAAACTGTTTTTT; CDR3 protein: CASRFDRDEKLFF
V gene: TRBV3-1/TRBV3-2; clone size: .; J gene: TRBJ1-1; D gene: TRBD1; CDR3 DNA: TGTGCCAGCAGCTACGGACAGGGTGGAAACACTGAAGCTTTCTTT; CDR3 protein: CASSYGQGGNTEAFF
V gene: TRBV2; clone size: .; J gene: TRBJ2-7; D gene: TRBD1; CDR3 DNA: TGTGCCAGCAGTCGGACAGGGGAAGCCGAGCAGTACTTC; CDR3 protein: CASSRTGEAEQYF
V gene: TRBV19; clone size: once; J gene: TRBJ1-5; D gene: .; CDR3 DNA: TGTGCCAGTAGTATAAGATCAGGGGACGTAGGGCCCCAGCATTTT; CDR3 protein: CASSIRSGDVGPQHF
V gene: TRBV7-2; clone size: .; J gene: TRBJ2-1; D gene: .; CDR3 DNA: TGTGCCAGCAGCTTAAGAGGGGGGGGGAATGAGCAGTTCTTC; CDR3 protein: CASSLRGGGNEQFF
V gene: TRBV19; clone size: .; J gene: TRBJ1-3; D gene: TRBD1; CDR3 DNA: TGTGCCAGTAGTATTTCCCCGGGACAGGGGTTCTCGGGAAACACCATATATTTT; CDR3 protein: CASSISPGQGFSGNTIYF
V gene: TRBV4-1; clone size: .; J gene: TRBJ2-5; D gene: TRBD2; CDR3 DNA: TGCGCCAGCAGCCAAGATCAGACTAGCGGGCAAGAGACCCAGTACTTC; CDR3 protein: CASSQDQTSGQETQYF
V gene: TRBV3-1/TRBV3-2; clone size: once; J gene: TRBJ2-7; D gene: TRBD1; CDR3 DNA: TGTGCCAGCAGCCAAGCCAGTCACAGGGGATCCTACGAGCAGTACTTC; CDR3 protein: CASSQASHRGSYEQYF
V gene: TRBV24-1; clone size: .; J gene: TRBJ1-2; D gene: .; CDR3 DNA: TGTGCCACCCCGGGATTTGGCTACACCTTC; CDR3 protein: CATPGFGYTF
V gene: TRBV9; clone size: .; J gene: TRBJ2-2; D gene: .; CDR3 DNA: TGTGCCAGCAGCGTCGGGTGGTCCACCGGGGAGCTGTTTTTT; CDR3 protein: CASSVGWSTGELFF
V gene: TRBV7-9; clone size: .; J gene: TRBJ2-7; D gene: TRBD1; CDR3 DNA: TGTGCCAGCAGCTTGGACAGGGTTATGAGCGAGCAGTACTTC; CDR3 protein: CASSLDRVMSEQYF